The 21 T cell receptor beta chains in this list originate from one sample, sequenced in a study of Graves' ophthalmopathy and Graves' hyperthyroidism (dated by TCRdb to the late 2010s). Sequencer: Illumina HiSeq 2000. TCR beta CDR3 regions were amplified from RNA transcripts for repertoire sequencing. A first-round RT-PCR used HTBI primers with the Qiagen OneStep RT-PCR kit, followed by a second-round multiplex PCR, size selection and purification. Using fastp trimming at Q25 and MiXCR clonotype assembly, TCRdb reanalyzed the public sequencing data and kept in-frame beta chains. Every CDR3 protein is listed once, alongside the most common genes and DNA of its rows. In all, the sample holds 650,000 to 800,000 distinct CDR3 sequences, and 35% to 45% of those were seen once. The ten largest clones capture more than 2.5% of the sample. Specimen: peripheral blood. The origin of the receptors is an adult man with Graves' ophthalmopathy.

Concerning this clonotype: This may be a read error: a much more frequent sequence differs by one nucleotide. The rearrangement uses TRBV5-4 and TRBJ2-2, with TRBD2 as a possible D gene (6 bases). CDR3 size: 13 residues. Germline CDR1 SGHNT, CDR2 YYREEE (reference sequence). The CDR3 reads CASSLASGGDLFF. As DNA, the CDR3 is TGTGCCAGCAGCTTGGCGTCTGGCGGGGATCTGTTTTTT.

The table lists this clonotype with a few counts. The chain uses TRBV12-3 or TRBV12-4 and TRBJ1-5; 10 bases fit TRBD1. This CDR3 region has 17 residues. The V segment lost 6 bases and the J segment 3 bases; nucleotides outside the gene matches: 11. CDR3 protein: CASSQGPGTGDNQPQHF. The CDR3 DNA reads TGTGCCAGCAGCCAAGGCCCCGGGACAGGGGACAATCAGCCCCAGCATTTT.

This clonotype appeared once. This chain uses TRBV19 with TRBJ1-1, with D possibly being TRBD1 (5 bases). This CDR3 spans 13 amino acids. Trimming pared 8 bases from V and 3 bases from J, leaving 13 bases between. Germline loops: CDR1 LNHDA, CDR2 SQIVND (reference sequence). The CDR3 DNA reads TGTGCCAGTTCGGACAAGGCGGACACTGAAGCTTTCTTT. Residues: CASSDKADTEAFF.

This clonotype was observed once. The CDR3 nucleotides are TGCAGTGCTAGGGGTGTTAGCGGCGGCACAGATACGCAGTATTTT. The encoded protein is CSARGVSGGTDTQYF. The genes are TRBV20-1 and TRBJ2-3, with D possibly TRBD2 on 6 matching bases. CDR1 DFQATT and CDR2 SNEGSKA come from the germline V gene (reference sequence). The CDR3 spans 15 residues. Trimming left V 3 bases short and J 1 base short, with 14 bases between.

The J gene is TRBJ2-7, the V gene TRBV9; D perhaps matches TRBD2 (7 bases). V was cut by 2 bases and J by 0 bases, with 12 bases left in between. The germline CDR1 and CDR2 sequences are SGDLS and YYNGEE. CDR3 length: 15 residues. Written as DNA, the CDR3 is TGTGCCAGCAGCGTCGGGGGGCTCAGCTCCTACGAGCAGTACTTC. This sequence encodes CASSVGGLSSYEQYF. The full variable domain, its missing parts supplied by reference TRBV9 and TRBJ2-7, is DSGVTQTPKHLITATGQRVTLRCSPRSGDLSVYWYQQSLDQGLQFLIQYYNGEERAKGNILERFSAQQFPDLHSELNLSSLELGDSALYFCASSVGGLSSYEQYFGPGTRLTVT.

The V gene is TRBV29-1, the J gene TRBJ1-2; D is perhaps TRBD1 (5 bases). Trimming cost V 8 bases and J 3 bases, with 16 bases left between them. This CDR3 spans 13 amino acids. Germline CDR1 reads SQVTM; CDR2 reads ANQGSEA. CDR3: CSPGTTFYYGYTF. Written as DNA, the CDR3 is TGCAGCCCTGGGACCACCTTTTACTATGGCTACACCTTC.

The V and J genes are TRBV19 and TRBJ1-1; 10 bases map to TRBD1. V shed 7 bases, J shed 5 bases, and the junction held 10 bases outside the gene matches. This CDR3 has 15 amino acids. CDR1 LNHDA and CDR2 SQIVND come from the germline V gene (reference sequence). The CDR3 sequence: CASNTVGQGGTEAFF. The CDR3 nucleotides read TGTGCCAGTAATACTGTCGGACAGGGGGGAACTGAAGCTTTCTTT.

A word on this clonotype: The conserved phenylalanine or tryptophan is not found at the CDR3 terminus, so this likely reflects a read error. The DNA is omitted, as the CDR3 cannot be located on it reliably, and the CDR3 follows TCRdb's listing. The rearrangement joins TRBV7-2 to TRBJ2-7; TRBD1 is the table's D call, not checked against the DNA. From germline, CDR1 is SGHTA and CDR2 FQGNSA. The CDR3 length equals 13 residues, ends included. The CDR3 region is CASSLGGSGQVRQ.

This clonotype was detected many times. V and J are TRBV7-2 and TRBJ2-7, with D perhaps TRBD1 or TRBD2 (5 bases each). Trimming stripped 1 base from V and 4 bases from J, with 14 bases between. The CDR3 is 15 residues long. Germline V CDR1 and CDR2: SGHTA, FQGNSA. CDR3 bases: TGTGCCAGCAGCTTAGGGGGACGGAGAACATACGAGCAGTACTTC. It is translated as CASSLGGRRTYEQYF.

This clonotype was recorded at least ten times. The genes are TRBV20-1 and TRBJ2-5; D perhaps matches TRBD1 (5 bases). Germline CDR1 is DFQATT and CDR2 is SNEGSKA (reference sequence). This CDR3 is built from 11 residues. The ends were cut back, 3 bases at V and 6 bases at J, with 8 bases in the middle. The DNA for the CDR3 is TGCAGTGCTAGTCAGGGAAAGACCCAGTACTTC. The encoded protein is CSASQGKTQYF.

The V and J genes are TRBV10-3 and TRBJ2-7; 10 positions match TRBD2. Germline CDR1 and CDR2: ENHRY and SYGVKD. The junction had 4 bases not matched to a gene; V was cut back by 11 bases and J by 0 bases. This CDR3 is built from 13 residues. CDR3 nucleotides: TGTGCCGGCGGACTAGCGGCCTCCTACGAGCAGTACTTC. Residues: CAGGLAASYEQYF.

This clonotype was recorded many times. The chain carries TRBV25-1 and TRBJ1-3; perhaps TRBD1 as D (5 bases). Germline-derived CDR1 and CDR2 are MGHDK and SYGVNS. The germline V and J ends were trimmed by 4 bases and 2 bases, with 9 bases remaining between them. The CDR3 runs 14 residues. For the CDR3, the DNA is TGTGCCAGCAGTGGTGGGGCTGCTGGAAACACCATATATTTT. Encoded protein: CASSGGAAGNTIYF.

At least ten counts were recorded for this clonotype. This sequence joins TRBV5-6 and TRBJ1-2; D is uncertain. The CDR3 sequence is 13 residues long. Trimming removed 4 bases from V and 2 bases from J, with 9 bases in between. Germline values: CDR1 SGHDT, CDR2 YYEEEE. This chain's CDR3 is CASSKYENYGYTF. In nucleotides, the CDR3 is TGTGCCAGCAGCAAGTACGAAAACTATGGCTACACCTTC.

This clonotype was seen ten or more times. CDR3 DNA: TGCAGTGCTAGACAGTCCTACGAGCAGTACTTC. Amino acids: CSARQSYEQYF. V is TRBV20-1 and J is TRBJ2-7; unclear D gene. Trimming took off 2 bases at V and 1 base at J, with 3 bases between the two ends. The CDR3 runs to 11 residues. CDR1 is DFQATT, CDR2 SNEGSKA, per germline (reference sequence).

This clonotype showed up just a few times. This sequence joins TRBV6-5 and TRBJ2-2, with D perhaps TRBD1 or TRBD2 (6 bases each). The CDR3 runs 16 residues. Trimming removed 7 bases from V and 5 bases from J, with 20 bases in between. Germline V lookup: CDR1 MNHEY, CDR2 SVGAGI. CDR3 DNA sequence: TGTGCCAGCAAGGGGGAGGCTAGCTCTTGGACCGGGGAGCTGTTTTTT. Encoded protein: CASKGEASSWTGELFF.

The chain carries TRBV5-1 and TRBJ1-3; no clear D gene. There are 15 residues in the CDR3. CDR1 and CDR2 from the germline V gene are SGHRS and YFSETQ. V lost 5 bases to trimming and J lost 3 bases, with 15 bases between them. The CDR3 loop reads CASSATWELGNTIYF. The CDR3 region has the DNA TGCGCCAGCAGTGCGACCTGGGAACTTGGAAACACCATATATTTT.

The chain carries TRBV5-1 and TRBJ1-1; D is unresolved. Trimming took 4 bases from V and 5 from J, leaving 15 bases between them. The CDR3 contains 14 residues. From germline, CDR1 is SGHRS and CDR2 YFSETQ. CDR3 in DNA: TGCGCCAGCAGCGCCGCCGGGGAAGCTACTGAAGCTTTCTTT. The encoded protein is CASSAAGEATEAFF.

This clonotype was seen only once. The V call is TRBV20-1, the J call TRBJ1-2, with D possibly matching TRBD1 (5 bases). This CDR3 has 13 amino acids. Germline V lookup: CDR1 DFQATT, CDR2 SNEGSKA (reference sequence). V was cut by 4 bases and J by 0 bases, with 9 bases left in between. This CDR3 is CSATGEANYGYTF. The CDR3 coding sequence is TGCAGTGCTACGGGGGAAGCTAACTATGGCTACACCTTC.

The rearrangement links TRBV7-9 to TRBJ2-2, with TRBD1 matching 9 bases. Germline V CDR1 and CDR2: SEHNR, FQNEAQ (reference sequence). The CDR3 is 17 amino acids. Trimming at V came to 5 bases and at J to 0 bases, leaving 7 bases not matched to a gene. CDR3 DNA sequence: TGTGCCAGCAGCAGACGACAGGGGGTATCGAACACCGGGGAGCTGTTTTTT. Its translation is CASSRRQGVSNTGELFF.

This clonotype was recorded many times. The chain joins TRBV4-1 to TRBJ2-7, with TRBD1 identical over 9 bases. This CDR3 has 15 amino acids. Losses at the gene ends were 4 bases for V and 2 bases for J; bases not matched to a gene: 6. Per germline, CDR1 MGHRA and CDR2 YSYEKL. The CDR3 DNA reads as TGCGCCAGCAGCCCCTCCGGGACAGGGCCCTACGAGCAGTACTTC. Residues: CASSPSGTGPYEQYF.

The chain carries TRBV29-1 and TRBJ2-7; D is ambiguous. The CDR3 extends over 13 amino acids. V lost 4 bases, J lost 0 bases, and 10 bases lay in between. Germline CDR1 is SQVTM and CDR2 is ANQGSEA. In DNA, the CDR3 is TGCAGCGTTGGGAACAGTGCCTCCTACGAGCAGTACTTC. Translated: CSVGNSASYEQYF.